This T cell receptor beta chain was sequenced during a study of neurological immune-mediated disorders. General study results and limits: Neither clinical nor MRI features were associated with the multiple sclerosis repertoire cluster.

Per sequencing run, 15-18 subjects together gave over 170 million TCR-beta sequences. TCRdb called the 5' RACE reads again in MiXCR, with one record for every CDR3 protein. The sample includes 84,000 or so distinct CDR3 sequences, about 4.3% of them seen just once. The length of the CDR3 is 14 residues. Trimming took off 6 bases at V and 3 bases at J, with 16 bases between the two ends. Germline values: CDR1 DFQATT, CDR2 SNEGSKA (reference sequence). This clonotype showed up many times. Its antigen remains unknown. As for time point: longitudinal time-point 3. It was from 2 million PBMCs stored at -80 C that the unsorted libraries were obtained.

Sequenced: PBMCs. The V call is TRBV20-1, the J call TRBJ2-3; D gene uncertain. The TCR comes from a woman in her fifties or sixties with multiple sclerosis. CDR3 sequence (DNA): TGCAGTGCCACCAAGGGTACAGTAACAGATACGCAGTATTTT. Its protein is CSATKGTVTDTQYF.